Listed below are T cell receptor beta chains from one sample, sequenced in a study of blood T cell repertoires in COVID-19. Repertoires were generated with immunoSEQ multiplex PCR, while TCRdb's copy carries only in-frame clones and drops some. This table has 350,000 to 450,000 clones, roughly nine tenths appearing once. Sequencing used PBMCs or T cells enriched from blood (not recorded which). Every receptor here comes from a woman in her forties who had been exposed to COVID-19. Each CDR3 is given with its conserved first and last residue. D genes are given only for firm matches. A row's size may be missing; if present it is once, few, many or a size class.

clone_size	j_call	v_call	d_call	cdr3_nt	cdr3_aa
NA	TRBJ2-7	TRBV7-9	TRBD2	TGTGCCAGCAGCAATACAGCGGGAGGCCCTCGGGGTGAGCAGTACTTC	CASSNTAGGPRGEQYF
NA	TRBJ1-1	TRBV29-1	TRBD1	TGCAGCGTTGTCAGGGGGATGAGCATGAACACTGAAGCTTTCTTT	CSVVRGMSMNTEAFF
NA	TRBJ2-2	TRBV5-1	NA	TGCGCCAGCAGCACCGGACTACCGAACACCGGGGAGCTGTTTTTT	CASSTGLPNTGELFF
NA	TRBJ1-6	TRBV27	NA	TGTGCCAGCTCACACACGGGACTAAAGAGCTCCTATAATTCACCCCTCCACTTT	CASSHTGLKSSYNSPLHF
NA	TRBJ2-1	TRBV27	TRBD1	TGTGCCAGCAAACAGGACAGGGGGCTCAATGAGCAGTTCTTC	CASKQDRGLNEQFF
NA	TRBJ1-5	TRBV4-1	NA	TGCGCCAGCAGCCAGACCGGACGGGACAATCAGCCCCAGCATTTT	CASSQTGRDNQPQHF
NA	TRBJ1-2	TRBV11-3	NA	TGTGCCAGCAGCTCCCAGGGTTTTGGCTACACCTTC	CASSSQGFGYTF
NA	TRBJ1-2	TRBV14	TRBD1	TGTGCCAGCAGCCAAGATCAACCGGGACAGGGCAAGGGGGCTAACTATGGCTACACCTTC	CASSQDQPGQGKGANYGYTF
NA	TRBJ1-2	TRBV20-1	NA	TGCAGTGCTAGTCAGGAGGGAGCTAACTATGGCTACACCTTC	CSASQEGANYGYTF
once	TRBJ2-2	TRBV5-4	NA	TGTGCCAGCACCGTCACCGGGGAGCTGTTTTTT	CASTVTGELFF
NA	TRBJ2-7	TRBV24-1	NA	TGTGCCACCAGTGACAACAGGGCCTACGAGCAGTACTTC	CATSDNRAYEQYF
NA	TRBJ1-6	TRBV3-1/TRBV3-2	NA	TGTGCCAGCAGCCAACCAGGAGGCGCTTACTCACCCCTCCACTTT	CASSQPGGAYSPLHF
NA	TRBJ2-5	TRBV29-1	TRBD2	TGCAGCGTTGGGCTAGCGGGTCCGCGAGAGACCCAGTACTTC	CSVGLAGPRETQYF
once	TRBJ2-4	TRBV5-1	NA	TGCGCCAGCAGCTTGTCAGGGGGAGGAAACATTCAGTACTTC	CASSLSGGGNIQYF
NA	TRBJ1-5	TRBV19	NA	TGTGCCAGCCGAGATAGCAATCAGCCCCAGCATTTT	CASRDSNQPQHF
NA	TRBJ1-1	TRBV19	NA	TGTGCCAGTAGTGGGCAGGGAAGGAGCACTGAAGCTTTCTTT	CASSGQGRSTEAFF
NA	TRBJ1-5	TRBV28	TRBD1	TGTGCCAGCAGTTTCTTGACAGGGCTCTATCAGCCCCAGCATTTT	CASSFLTGLYQPQHF
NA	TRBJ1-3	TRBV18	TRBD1	TGTGCCAGCTCACCACAGACAGGGGATTTGTATGGAAACACCATATATTTT	CASSPQTGDLYGNTIYF
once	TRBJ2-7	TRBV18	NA	TGTGCCAGCTCACCCCGCTCGCGCGAGCAGTACTTC	CASSPRSREQYF
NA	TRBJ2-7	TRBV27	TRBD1	TGTGCCAGCAGGACCGGGACAGAGGGTTACGAGCAGTACTTC	CASRTGTEGYEQYF
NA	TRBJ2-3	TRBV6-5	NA	TGTGCCAGCAGTCTTCCGGGGAGCACAGATACGCAGTATTTT	CASSLPGSTDTQYF
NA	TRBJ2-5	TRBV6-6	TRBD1	TGTGCCAGCAGTTACAGGGCGGGACAGGGGAAGGAGACCCAGTACTTC	CASSYRAGQGKETQYF
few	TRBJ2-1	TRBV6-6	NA	TGTGCCAGCAGTTACGACCTAGGAGGGAATGAGCAGTTCTTC	CASSYDLGGNEQFF
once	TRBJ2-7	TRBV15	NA	TGTGCCACCAGCAGAGAACAGGGTTTCACCGACGAGCAGTACTTC	CATSREQGFTDEQYF
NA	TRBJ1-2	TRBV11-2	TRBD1	TGTGCCAGCAGCTTGGGGACAGGGGACGGCTACACCTTC	CASSLGTGDGYTF
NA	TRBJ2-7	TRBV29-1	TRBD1	TGCAGCGTTTCCCATCAGGGGGCCGTATCCTACGAGCAGTACTTC	CSVSHQGAVSYEQYF
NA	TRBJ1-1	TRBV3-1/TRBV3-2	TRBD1	TGTGCCAGCAACGATATCCAGGGGGGTGCTTTCTTT	CASNDIQGGAFF
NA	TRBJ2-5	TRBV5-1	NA	TGCGCCAGCAGCTGGGGGCAGAAACAAGAGACCCAGTACTTC	CASSWGQKQETQYF
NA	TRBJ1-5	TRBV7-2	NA	TGTGCCAGCAGCTCCCTCTACAGTCAGCCCCAGCATTTT	CASSSLYSQPQHF
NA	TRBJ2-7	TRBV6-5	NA	TGTGCCAGCAGTTACTCGAATCGGAGCCCTCTCGAGCAGTACTTC	CASSYSNRSPLEQYF
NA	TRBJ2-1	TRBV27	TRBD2	TGTGCCAGCAGTTTCTCTCTAGCGGGGGGGCGGAATGAGCAGTTCTTC	CASSFSLAGGRNEQFF
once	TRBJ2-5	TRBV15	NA	TGTGCCACCAGCAGAGATCTCGTACAAGAGACCCAGTACTTC	CATSRDLVQETQYF
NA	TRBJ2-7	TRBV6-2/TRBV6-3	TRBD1	TGTGCCAGCAACCCCCCCTGGGACAGGGGGTCGTACGAGCAGTACTTC	CASNPPWDRGSYEQYF
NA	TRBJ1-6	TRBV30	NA	TGTGCCTGGAGTAGATGGACAGAAGCATATAATTCACCCCTCCACTTT	CAWSRWTEAYNSPLHF
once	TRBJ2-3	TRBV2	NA	TGTGCCAGCAGTGCCGAGGCGCCACCAGATACGCAGTATTTT	CASSAEAPPDTQYF
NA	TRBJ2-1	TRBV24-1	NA	TGTGCCACCAGTGCCTCGGACAAGGCGAACAATGAGCAGTTCTTC	CATSASDKANNEQFF
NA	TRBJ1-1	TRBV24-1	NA	TGTGCCACCAGTGATTGGGGGGGGGCCGGTGAAGCTTTCTTT	CATSDWGGAGEAFF
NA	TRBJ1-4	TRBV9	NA	TGTGCCAGCAGCGTAGGGGCAGGAGGAGTAAAACTGTTTTTT	CASSVGAGGVKLFF
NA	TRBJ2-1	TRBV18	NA	TGTGCCAGCTCACCACCACAGGGAAGGGGGAGTGAGCAGTTCTTC	CASSPPQGRGSEQFF
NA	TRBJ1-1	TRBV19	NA	TGTGCCAGTAGCGAACAGGGCCCAGTCGCTGAAGCTTTCTTT	CASSEQGPVAEAFF
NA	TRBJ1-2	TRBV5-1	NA	TGCGCCAGCAGCTTGCAAGAGGGAATTGGTGGCTACACCTTC	CASSLQEGIGGYTF
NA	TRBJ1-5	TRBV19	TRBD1	TGTGCCAGTAGTACGGGACAGCTGATCAATCAGCCCCAGCATTTT	CASSTGQLINQPQHF
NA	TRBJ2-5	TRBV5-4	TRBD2	TGTGCCAGCAGCGGGCTAGCGGGGGGTGCGGAGACCCAGTACTTC	CASSGLAGGAETQYF
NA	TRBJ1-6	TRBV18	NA	TGTGCCAGCTCACCACCGATCAGAGGGAGAGATTCACCCCTCCACTTT	CASSPPIRGRDSPLHF
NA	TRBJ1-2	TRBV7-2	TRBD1	TGTGCCAGCAGCCTGGACAGGGCTTATGGCTACACCTTC	CASSLDRAYGYTF
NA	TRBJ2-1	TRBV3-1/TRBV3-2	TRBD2	TGTGCCAGCAGCCAAGGTGGTGGGGGGGTCGCGAGTGAGCAGTTCTTC	CASSQGGGGVASEQFF
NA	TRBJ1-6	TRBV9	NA	TGTGCCAGCAGCGTTGACAGCGATAGTAATTCACCCCTCCACTTT	CASSVDSDSNSPLHF
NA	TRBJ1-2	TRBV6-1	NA	TGTGCCAGCAGTGAAGCGCTGGGGGGAAACTATGGCTACACCTTC	CASSEALGGNYGYTF
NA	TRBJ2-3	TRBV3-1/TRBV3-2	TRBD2	TGTGCCAGCAGCTCCCGGGACTACCTCACAGATACGCAGTATTTT	CASSSRDYLTDTQYF
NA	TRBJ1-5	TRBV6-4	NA	TGTGCCAGCAGTGAGGGCCTTTCGACACAGCCCCAGCATTTT	CASSEGLSTQPQHF
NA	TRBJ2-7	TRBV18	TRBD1	TGTGCCAGCTCACCTGGACAGGAACCCTACGAGCAGTACTTC	CASSPGQEPYEQYF
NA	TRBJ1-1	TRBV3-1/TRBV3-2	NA	TGTGCCAGCTCCCGTGAGGAGCGGATGGGCACTGAAGCTTTCTTT	CASSREERMGTEAFF
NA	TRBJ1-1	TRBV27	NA	TGTGCCAGCGGCTCGGGTGGGACTGAAGCTTTCTTT	CASGSGGTEAFF
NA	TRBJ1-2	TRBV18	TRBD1	TGTGCCAGCTCACTGCCCGGGACAGAACCTAACTATGGCTACACCTTC	CASSLPGTEPNYGYTF
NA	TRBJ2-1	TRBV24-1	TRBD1	TGTGCCACCAGTGATCCCGGGACAGATTACAATGAGCAGTTCTTC	CATSDPGTDYNEQFF
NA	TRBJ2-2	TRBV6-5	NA	TGTGCCAGCAGTTACGAGGGGGACACCGGGGAGCTGTTTTTT	CASSYEGDTGELFF
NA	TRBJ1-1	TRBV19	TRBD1	TGTGCCAGTAGTACCAGGGACAGGGGGAACACTGAAGCTTTCTTT	CASSTRDRGNTEAFF
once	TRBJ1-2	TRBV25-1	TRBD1	TGTGCCAGCAGTGAACCCAGACAGGGACCCAGGGGCTACACCTTC	CASSEPRQGPRGYTF
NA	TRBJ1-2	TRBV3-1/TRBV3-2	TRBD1	TGTGCCAGCAGCGGCGTGGGACAGATCTATGGCTACACCTTC	CASSGVGQIYGYTF